These 2 T cell receptor beta chains were all obtained from the same sample, sequenced in a study of OX40 agonist ivuxolimab in advanced cancers. Libraries were built with the immunoSEQ multiplex PCR assay. TCRdb limited this immuneACCESS table to in-frame rearrangements with V and J called. A share of clones is missing; checked studies link under half to unresolved V genes, and the rest is unexplained. The sample includes 55,000 to 65,000 clones, with 84% observed a single time. 2% to 2.5% of the sample belongs to the ten largest clones. This sample comprised CD4+ or CD8+ T cells sorted from blood, obtained in a trial of the OX40 agonist ivuxolimab. These receptors all stem from an adult with an advanced solid tumor such as melanoma, head and neck, liver or kidney cancer.

The CDR3 region has the DNA TGCGCCAGCAGCAGTGACCGGGCCGAGGTGGATCGTGCGCAGTATTTT. Translating gives CASSSDRAEVDRAQYF. This chain connects TRBV5-1 to TRBJ2-3; no firm D call. The germline V and J ends were trimmed by 4 bases and 10 bases, with 25 bases remaining between them. The CDR3 has 16 residues. Germline V gene lookup returns CDR1 SGHRS and CDR2 YFSETQ.

J is TRBJ1-2 and V is TRBV7-2, with D hard to call. V lost 3 bases, J lost 4 bases, and 6 bases lay in between. The CDR3 totals 12 residues. Germline V lookup: CDR1 SGHTA, CDR2 FQGNSA. CDR3 in amino acids: CASSLSSYGYTF. For the CDR3, the DNA is TGTGCCAGCAGCTTGAGTAGCTATGGCTACACCTTC.